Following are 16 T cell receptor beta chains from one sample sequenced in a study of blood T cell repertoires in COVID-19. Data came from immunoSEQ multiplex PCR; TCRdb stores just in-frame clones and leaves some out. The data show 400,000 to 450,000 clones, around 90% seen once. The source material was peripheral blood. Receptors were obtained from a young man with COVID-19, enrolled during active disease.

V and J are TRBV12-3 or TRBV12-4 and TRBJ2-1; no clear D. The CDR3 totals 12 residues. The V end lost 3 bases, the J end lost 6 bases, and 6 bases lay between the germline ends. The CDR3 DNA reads TGTGCCAGCAGTTTGCGGTTCAATGAGCAGTTCTTC. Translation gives CASSLRFNEQFF.

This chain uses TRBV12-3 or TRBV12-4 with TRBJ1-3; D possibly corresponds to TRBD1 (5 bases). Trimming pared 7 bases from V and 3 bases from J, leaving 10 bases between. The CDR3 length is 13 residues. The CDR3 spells CASTGLVGNTIYF. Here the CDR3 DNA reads TGTGCCAGCACGGGACTTGTTGGAAACACCATATATTTT.

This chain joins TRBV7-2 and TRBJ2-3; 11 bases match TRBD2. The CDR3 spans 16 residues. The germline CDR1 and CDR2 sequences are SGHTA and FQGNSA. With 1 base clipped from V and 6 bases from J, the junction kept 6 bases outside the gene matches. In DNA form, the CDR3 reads TGTGCCAGCAGCTTAGAATCTAGCGGGGGGCTTGATACGCAGTATTTT. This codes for CASSLESSGGLDTQYF.

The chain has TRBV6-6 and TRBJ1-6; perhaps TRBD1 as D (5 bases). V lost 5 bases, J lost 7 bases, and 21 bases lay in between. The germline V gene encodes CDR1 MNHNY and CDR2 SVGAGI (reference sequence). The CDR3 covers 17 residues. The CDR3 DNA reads TGTGCCAGCAGTCCAACTTGGGCGGAGGGGCGGAATTCACCCCTCCACTTT. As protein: CASSPTWAEGRNSPLHF.

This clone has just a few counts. This CDR3 reads CASSSRSEGELFF. Written as DNA, the CDR3 is TGCGCCAGCAGCTCGAGGTCCGAAGGGGAGCTGTTTTTT. The chain links TRBV5-1 to TRBJ2-2; D remains unclear. Trimming left V 3 bases short and J 8 bases short, with 11 bases between. This CDR3 is built from 13 residues. Germline V CDR1 and CDR2: SGHRS, YFSETQ.

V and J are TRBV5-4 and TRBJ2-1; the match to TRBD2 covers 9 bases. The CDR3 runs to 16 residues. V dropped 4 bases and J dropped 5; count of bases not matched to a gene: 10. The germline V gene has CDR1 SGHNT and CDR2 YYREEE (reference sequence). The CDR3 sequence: CASSPEPLAGNNEQFF. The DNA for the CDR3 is TGTGCCAGCAGCCCAGAGCCGCTAGCGGGGAACAATGAGCAGTTCTTC.

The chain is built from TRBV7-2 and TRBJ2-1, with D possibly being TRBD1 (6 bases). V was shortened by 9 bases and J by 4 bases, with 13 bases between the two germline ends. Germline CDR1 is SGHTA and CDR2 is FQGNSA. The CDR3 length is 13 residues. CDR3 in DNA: TGTGCCAGTAGCCGGGACAAATACAATGAGCAGTTCTTC. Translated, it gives CASSRDKYNEQFF. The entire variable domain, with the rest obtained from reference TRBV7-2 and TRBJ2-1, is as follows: GAGVSQSPSNKVTEKGKDVELRCDPISGHTALYWYRQSLGQGLEFLIYFQGNSAPDKSGLPSDRFSAERTGGSVSTLTIQRTQQEDSAVYLCASSRDKYNEQFFGPGTRLTVL.

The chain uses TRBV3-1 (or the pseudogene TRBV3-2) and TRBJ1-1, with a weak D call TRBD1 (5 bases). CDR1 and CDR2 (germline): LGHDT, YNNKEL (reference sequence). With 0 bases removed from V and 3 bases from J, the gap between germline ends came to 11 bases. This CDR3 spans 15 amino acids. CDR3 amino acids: CASSQERGEDTEAFF. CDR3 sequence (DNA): TGTGCCAGCAGCCAAGAACGAGGGGAGGACACTGAAGCTTTCTTT.

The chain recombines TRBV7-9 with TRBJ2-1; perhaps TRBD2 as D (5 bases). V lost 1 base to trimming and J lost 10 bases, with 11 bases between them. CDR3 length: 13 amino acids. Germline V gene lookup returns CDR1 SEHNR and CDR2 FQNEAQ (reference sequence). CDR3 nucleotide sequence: TGTGCCAGCAGCTTAGTAGGAGGTGGGGAGCAGTTCTTC. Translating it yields CASSLVGGGEQFF.

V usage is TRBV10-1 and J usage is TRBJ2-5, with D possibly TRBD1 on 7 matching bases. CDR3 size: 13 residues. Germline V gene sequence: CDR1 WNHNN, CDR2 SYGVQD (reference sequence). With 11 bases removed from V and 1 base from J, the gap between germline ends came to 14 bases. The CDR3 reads CAGPGGFQETQYF. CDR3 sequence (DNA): TGCGCCGGGCCAGGGGGGTTCCAAGAGACCCAGTACTTC.

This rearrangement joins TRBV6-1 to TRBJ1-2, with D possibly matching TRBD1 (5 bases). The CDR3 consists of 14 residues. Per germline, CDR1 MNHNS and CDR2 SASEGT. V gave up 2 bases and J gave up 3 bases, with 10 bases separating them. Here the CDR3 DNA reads TGTGCCAGCAGTGAATTAGTAGGGGACTATGGCTACACCTTC. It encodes CASSELVGDYGYTF.

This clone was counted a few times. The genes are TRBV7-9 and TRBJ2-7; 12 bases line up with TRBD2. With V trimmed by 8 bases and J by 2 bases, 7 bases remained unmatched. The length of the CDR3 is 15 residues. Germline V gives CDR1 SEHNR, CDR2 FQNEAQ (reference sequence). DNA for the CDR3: TGTGCCAGCGGGCTAGCGGGAGGGGCGGCCTACGAGCAGTACTTC. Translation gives CASGLAGGAAYEQYF. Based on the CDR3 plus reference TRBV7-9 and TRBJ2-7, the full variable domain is DTGVSQNPRHKITKRGQNVTFRCDPISEHNRLYWYRQTLGQGPEFLTYFQNEAQLEKSRLLSDRFSAERPKGSFSTLEIQRTEQGDSAMYLCASGLAGGAAYEQYFGPGTRLTVT.

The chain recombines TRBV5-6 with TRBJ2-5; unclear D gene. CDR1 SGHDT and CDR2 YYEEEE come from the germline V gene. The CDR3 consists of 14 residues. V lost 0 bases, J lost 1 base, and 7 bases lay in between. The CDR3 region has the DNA TGTGCCAGCAGCTTGGCCGGTGTCCAAGAGACCCAGTACTTC. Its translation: CASSLAGVQETQYF.

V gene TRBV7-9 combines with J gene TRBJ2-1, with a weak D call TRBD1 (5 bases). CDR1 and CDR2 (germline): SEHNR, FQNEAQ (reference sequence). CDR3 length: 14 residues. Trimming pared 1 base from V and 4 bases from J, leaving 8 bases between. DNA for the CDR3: TGTGCCAGCAGCTTAGTGCAGGGTTACAATGAGCAGTTCTTC. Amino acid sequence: CASSLVQGYNEQFF.

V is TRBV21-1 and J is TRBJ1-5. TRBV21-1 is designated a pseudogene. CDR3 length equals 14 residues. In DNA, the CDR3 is TGTGCCAGCAGCAAAGGAGGAAAAGGTCAGCCCCAGCATTTT. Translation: CASSKGGKGQPQHF.

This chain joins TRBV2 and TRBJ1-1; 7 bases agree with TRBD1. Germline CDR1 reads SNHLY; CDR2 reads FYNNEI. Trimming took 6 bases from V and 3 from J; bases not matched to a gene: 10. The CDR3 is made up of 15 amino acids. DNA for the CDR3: TGTGCCAGCAGCCTACGACAGGGCTCGGACACTGAAGCTTTCTTT. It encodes CASSLRQGSDTEAFF.